A selection of T cell receptor beta chains follows, all from one sample in a study of blood T cell repertoires in COVID-19. Profiling relied on immunoSEQ multiplex PCR, and the TCRdb table lists in-frame clones only, not all of them. The sample consists of under 30,000 clones, about 94% of them appearing once. The sequenced sample consisted of peripheral blood. The receptor source for this set is a human donor with active COVID-19. The donor label of this sample is uncertain. CDR3s include the opening cysteine and the closing phenylalanine or tryptophan. A D gene is named only where the DNA matches it firmly.

15 TRBD1 TRBJ1-4 TRBV27 CASSLTRDSYEKLFF
15 TRBD1 TRBJ2-7 TRBV5-1 CASSPGQGSPYEQYF
11 NA TRBJ2-3 TRBV6-4 CASSRGDTQYF
16 TRBD2 TRBJ2-2 TRBV5-1 CASSLGLAGNTGELFF
10 NA TRBJ2-7 TRBV27 CASGGTSLDF
14 NA TRBJ1-1 TRBV7-2 CASSLAGVSTEAFF
16 TRBD2 TRBJ2-1 TRBV30 CAWSVLPSGGGTSKFF
15 TRBD1 TRBJ2-1 TRBV27 CASSLWDRDRNEQFF
13 NA TRBJ2-3 TRBV12-3/TRBV12-4 CASRQGTPDTQYF
12 NA TRBJ1-4 TRBV2 CASSEAWAPLFF